The 3 T cell receptor beta chains below all came from one sample that was sequenced in a study of cytomegalovirus exposure and HLA in healthy donors. Amplification used 60 Vbeta primers and 13 Jbeta primers. Profiling relied on immunoSEQ multiplex PCR, and the TCRdb table lists in-frame clones only, not all of them. The repertoire holds approximately 180,000 clones, with around three quarters as singletons. Sequenced sample: PBMCs. The receptors here all came from a woman between 25 and 40 years old in good health and CMV-seronegative.

For this clone: This sample includes further DNA sequences coding for the same CDR3. V and J are TRBV10-3 and TRBJ1-5; possibly TRBD1 for D (5 bases). The CDR3 contains 15 residues. Per germline, CDR1 ENHRY and CDR2 SYGVKD. Between the trimmed V and J ends, which lost 3 bases and 1 base, there was a span of 10 bases. CDR3 DNA sequence: TGTGCCATCAGTGATTCGGGACTAAGCAATCAGCCCCAGCATTTT. It specifies CAISDSGLSNQPQHF.

The chain employs TRBV6-1 and TRBJ1-2; 7 bases map to TRBD1. The CDR3 has 13 residues. The V gene's germline CDR1 is MNHNS and CDR2 SASEGT. With V trimmed by 5 bases and J by 1 base, 1 base remained unmatched. Written as DNA, the CDR3 is TGTGCCAGCAGTCGGGACAGTAACTATGGCTACACCTTC. Translating gives CASSRDSNYGYTF.

V and J are TRBV5-1 and TRBJ2-3; TRBD2 is a possible D gene (6 bases). The ends were cut back, 0 bases at V and 9 bases at J, with 23 bases in the middle. Germline V gene lookup returns CDR1 SGHRS and CDR2 YFSETQ. This CDR3 spans 17 amino acids. This chain's CDR3 is CASSLDPPRALRGTQYF. CDR3 bases: TGCGCCAGCAGCTTGGACCCCCCCAGGGCCCTACGGGGGACGCAGTATTTT.